A selection of T cell receptor beta chains follows, all from one sample in a study of T cell repertoires in cytomegalovirus infection. TCRdb reanalysed the reads using MiXCR and keeps one entry per CDR3 protein. The sample shows approximately 180,000 distinct CDR3 sequences, approximately 17% of them seen only once. The sequenced sample was CD8+ T cells from PBMCs. The receptors stem from a human donor in good health (CMV status not recorded). Some clones in this sample may be carry-over from other donors' samples. Each CDR3 is given with its conserved first and last residue. The D gene is left open where the match is weak. Not all rows give a size; the values are once, few, many and, for expanded clones, a class.

D gene: TRBD1; J gene: TRBJ2-1; V gene: TRBV7-9; clone size: .; CDR3 protein: CASSPRTGTTPEQFF; CDR3 DNA: TGTGCCAGCAGCCCACGGACAGGGACCACGCCTGAGCAGTTCTTC
D gene: .; J gene: TRBJ1-5; V gene: TRBV7-9; clone size: few; CDR3 protein: CASSSLRGNNQPQHF; CDR3 DNA: TGTGCCAGCAGCTCGTTGAGAGGGAACAATCAGCCCCAGCATTTT
D gene: .; J gene: TRBJ2-7; V gene: TRBV7-6; clone size: few; CDR3 protein: CASSNRDSHGQYF; CDR3 DNA: TGTGCCAGCAGCAACCGGGACTCTCATGGGCAGTACTTC
D gene: TRBD2; J gene: TRBJ2-7; V gene: TRBV6-2/TRBV6-3; clone size: .; CDR3 protein: CASSTLAGESHEQYF; CDR3 DNA: TGTGCCAGCAGTACCCTAGCGGGGGAAAGCCACGAGCAGTACTTC
D gene: .; J gene: TRBJ2-7; V gene: TRBV6-2/TRBV6-3; clone size: few; CDR3 protein: CASSYRVRGHEQYF; CDR3 DNA: TGTGCCAGCAGTTACAGGGTCCGGGGGCACGAGCAGTACTTC
D gene: TRBD2; J gene: TRBJ2-5; V gene: TRBV4-3; clone size: .; CDR3 protein: CASSQDPPGGQETQYF; CDR3 DNA: TGCGCCAGCAGCCAAGATCCCCCGGGGGGCCAAGAGACCCAGTACTTC
D gene: TRBD1; J gene: TRBJ2-5; V gene: TRBV28; clone size: .; CDR3 protein: CASQQGTPGLQETQYF; CDR3 DNA: TGTGCCAGCCAACAGGGGACGCCTGGTCTTCAAGAGACCCAGTACTTC
D gene: TRBD1; J gene: TRBJ2-3; V gene: TRBV6-8; clone size: few; CDR3 protein: CATTGGFADTQYF; CDR3 DNA: TGTGCCACAACAGGGGGATTCGCAGATACGCAGTATTTT
D gene: .; J gene: TRBJ2-3; V gene: TRBV14; clone size: few; CDR3 protein: CASSLEQPSTDTQYF; CDR3 DNA: TGTGCCAGCAGCCTAGAACAGCCTTCCACAGATACGCAGTATTTT
D gene: .; J gene: TRBJ1-2; V gene: TRBV7-9; clone size: .; CDR3 protein: CASSPTGVRYGYTF; CDR3 DNA: TGTGCCAGCAGCCCGACAGGCGTTCGCTATGGCTACACCTTC
D gene: .; J gene: TRBJ2-5; V gene: TRBV10-3; clone size: .; CDR3 protein: CAISEGVALEETQYF; CDR3 DNA: TGTGCCATCAGTGAAGGGGTCGCTTTGGAAGAGACCCAGTACTTC
D gene: TRBD1; J gene: TRBJ2-7; V gene: TRBV9; clone size: few; CDR3 protein: CASSVDGDSDEQYF; CDR3 DNA: TGTGCCAGCAGCGTAGACGGGGACAGCGACGAGCAGTACTTC
D gene: TRBD1; J gene: TRBJ1-5; V gene: TRBV12-3/TRBV12-4; clone size: few; CDR3 protein: CASSLEQGARQPQHF; CDR3 DNA: TGTGCCAGCAGTTTAGAACAGGGGGCGCGTCAGCCCCAGCATTTT
D gene: .; J gene: TRBJ1-5; V gene: TRBV29-1; clone size: few; CDR3 protein: CSVEEEGYNQPQHF; CDR3 DNA: TGCAGCGTTGAAGAGGAAGGGTACAATCAGCCCCAGCATTTT
D gene: .; J gene: TRBJ2-7; V gene: TRBV6-5; clone size: .; CDR3 protein: CASSTTYEQYF; CDR3 DNA: TGTGCCAGCAGCACCACTTACGAGCAGTACTTC
D gene: .; J gene: TRBJ1-2; V gene: TRBV7-8; clone size: .; CDR3 protein: CATELISAANYGYTF; CDR3 DNA: TGTGCCACTGAGCTAATCTCGGCGGCTAACTATGGCTACACCTTC
D gene: .; J gene: TRBJ1-2; V gene: TRBV7-9; clone size: .; CDR3 protein: CASSSTGAGPNYGYTF; CDR3 DNA: TGTGCCAGCAGCTCTACGGGGGCAGGACCCAACTATGGCTACACCTTC
D gene: .; J gene: TRBJ1-1; V gene: TRBV3-1; clone size: .; CDR3 protein: CASSQTREDTEAFF; CDR3 DNA: TGTGCCAGCAGCCAGACACGAGAGGACACTGAAGCTTTCTTT
D gene: .; J gene: TRBJ1-4; V gene: TRBV12-3/TRBV12-4; clone size: .; CDR3 protein: CASSRTSTNEKLFF; CDR3 DNA: TGTGCCAGCAGTCGGACGTCAACTAATGAAAAACTGTTTTTT
D gene: TRBD1; J gene: TRBJ2-7; V gene: TRBV7-2; clone size: few; CDR3 protein: CASSSREGEGTGWYEQYF; CDR3 DNA: TGTGCCAGCAGCTCCCGAGAAGGGGAAGGGACAGGGTGGTACGAGCAGTACTTC
D gene: .; J gene: TRBJ2-3; V gene: TRBV4-3; clone size: few; CDR3 protein: CASSPDSTDTQYF; CDR3 DNA: TGCGCCAGCAGCCCTGACAGCACAGATACGCAGTATTTT
D gene: .; J gene: TRBJ1-2; V gene: TRBV12-3/TRBV12-4; clone size: few; CDR3 protein: CASSYRDGRTYNYGYTF; CDR3 DNA: TGTGCCAGCAGTTATAGGGACGGGAGAACCTATAACTATGGCTACACCTTC
D gene: TRBD1; J gene: TRBJ1-5; V gene: TRBV4-3; clone size: .; CDR3 protein: CASSHERVGDRNQPQHF; CDR3 DNA: TGCGCCAGCAGCCATGAACGGGTGGGGGACAGGAATCAGCCCCAGCATTTT
D gene: .; J gene: TRBJ1-6; V gene: TRBV7-2; clone size: .; CDR3 protein: CASSSLDGIGSPLHF; CDR3 DNA: TGTGCCAGCAGCTCCCTGGACGGGATTGGTTCACCCCTCCACTTT
D gene: .; J gene: TRBJ1-2; V gene: TRBV6-2/TRBV6-3; clone size: .; CDR3 protein: CASSYLDGPNGYGYTF; CDR3 DNA: TGTGCCAGCAGTTACCTGGACGGACCTAATGGCTATGGCTACACCTTC
D gene: .; J gene: TRBJ2-1; V gene: TRBV11-2; clone size: few; CDR3 protein: CASSLQAGGGDEQFF; CDR3 DNA: TGTGCCAGCAGCTTACAAGCGGGTGGGGGCGATGAGCAGTTCTTC
D gene: TRBD2; J gene: TRBJ2-1; V gene: TRBV7-6; clone size: .; CDR3 protein: CASSASGLSYNEQFF; CDR3 DNA: TGTGCCAGCAGCGCTAGCGGTCTCTCCTACAATGAGCAGTTCTTC
D gene: .; J gene: TRBJ1-2; V gene: TRBV20-1; clone size: .; CDR3 protein: CSARDGIRGNFGYTF; CDR3 DNA: TGCAGTGCTAGAGATGGAATAAGGGGAAACTTCGGCTACACCTTC
D gene: .; J gene: TRBJ1-2; V gene: TRBV5-1; clone size: .; CDR3 protein: CASSPRLELNGGYTF; CDR3 DNA: TGCGCCAGCAGCCCCCGACTTGAGTTAAATGGTGGCTACACCTTC
D gene: .; J gene: TRBJ1-1; V gene: TRBV2; clone size: .; CDR3 protein: CASSNREMNTEAFF; CDR3 DNA: TGTGCCAGCAGCAACAGGGAGATGAACACTGAAGCTTTCTTT
D gene: .; J gene: TRBJ2-3; V gene: TRBV2; clone size: .; CDR3 protein: CASLPSTDTQYF; CDR3 DNA: TGTGCCAGCCTACCGAGCACAGATACGCAGTATTTT
D gene: TRBD1; J gene: TRBJ2-2; V gene: TRBV6-1; clone size: .; CDR3 protein: CASSETVTGVQMTGELFF; CDR3 DNA: TGTGCCAGCAGTGAAACGGTAACAGGGGTTCAGATGACCGGGGAGCTGTTTTTT
D gene: .; J gene: TRBJ2-3; V gene: TRBV28; clone size: .; CDR3 protein: CASSFRQGDTQYF; CDR3 DNA: TGTGCCAGCAGTTTCCGACAAGGAGATACGCAGTATTTT
D gene: .; J gene: TRBJ1-1; V gene: TRBV29-1; clone size: .; CDR3 protein: CSVPTENTEAFF; CDR3 DNA: TGCAGCGTTCCGACAGAGAACACTGAAGCTTTCTTT
D gene: TRBD2; J gene: TRBJ2-1; V gene: TRBV4-1; clone size: few; CDR3 protein: CASSQELAADNEQFF; CDR3 DNA: TGCGCCAGCAGCCAAGAACTAGCGGCTGACAATGAGCAGTTCTTC
D gene: .; J gene: TRBJ1-5; V gene: TRBV27; clone size: few; CDR3 protein: CASSSHFTRDSNQPQHF; CDR3 DNA: TGTGCCAGCAGTTCACATTTCACAAGGGATAGCAATCAGCCCCAGCATTTT
D gene: TRBD1; J gene: TRBJ1-1; V gene: TRBV6-1; clone size: few; CDR3 protein: CASSEYRQGETEAFF; CDR3 DNA: TGTGCCAGCAGTGAATACAGACAGGGGGAAACTGAAGCTTTCTTT
D gene: .; J gene: TRBJ1-1; V gene: TRBV7-8; clone size: .; CDR3 protein: CASSLDGVDTEAFF; CDR3 DNA: TGTGCCAGCAGCTTAGACGGCGTGGACACTGAAGCTTTCTTT
D gene: .; J gene: TRBJ1-2; V gene: TRBV25-1; clone size: .; CDR3 protein: CASSEYLSPYGYTF; CDR3 DNA: TGTGCCAGCAGTGAATATTTAAGCCCCTATGGCTACACCTTC
D gene: TRBD1; J gene: TRBJ1-1; V gene: TRBV27; clone size: .; CDR3 protein: CASGTGGLLEAFF; CDR3 DNA: TGTGCCAGCGGGACAGGGGGCCTTTTAGAAGCTTTCTTT
D gene: TRBD2; J gene: TRBJ2-5; V gene: TRBV19; clone size: few; CDR3 protein: CASSGLAGETLYQETQYF; CDR3 DNA: TGTGCCAGTAGCGGACTAGCGGGGGAAACGCTTTACCAAGAGACCCAGTACTTC
D gene: TRBD2; J gene: TRBJ2-1; V gene: TRBV7-3; clone size: few; CDR3 protein: CASSLGGGRQFF; CDR3 DNA: TGTGCCAGCAGCTTGGGGGGGGGAAGGCAGTTCTTC
D gene: .; J gene: TRBJ1-2; V gene: TRBV5-1; clone size: .; CDR3 protein: CASSLAAGSRQGYTF; CDR3 DNA: TGCGCCAGCAGCTTGGCCGCAGGGAGTAGGCAGGGCTACACCTTC
D gene: .; J gene: TRBJ2-3; V gene: TRBV6-2/TRBV6-3; clone size: .; CDR3 protein: CASSLQADTQYF; CDR3 DNA: TGTGCCAGCAGCCTACAGGCGGATACGCAGTATTTT
D gene: .; J gene: TRBJ2-7; V gene: TRBV12-3/TRBV12-4; clone size: .; CDR3 protein: CASRAASFLEQYF; CDR3 DNA: TGTGCCAGCCGAGCAGCCTCCTTCTTGGAGCAGTACTTC
D gene: .; J gene: TRBJ1-5; V gene: TRBV28; clone size: .; CDR3 protein: CASSFHHSNQPQHF; CDR3 DNA: TGTGCCAGCAGTTTCCACCATAGCAATCAGCCCCAGCATTTT
D gene: .; J gene: TRBJ2-7; V gene: TRBV25-1; clone size: few; CDR3 protein: CASSGVTGSSYEQYF; CDR3 DNA: TGTGCCAGCAGTGGGGTGACAGGAAGCTCCTACGAGCAGTACTTC
D gene: TRBD1; J gene: TRBJ2-1; V gene: TRBV11-2; clone size: few; CDR3 protein: CASSWGQPSDQFF; CDR3 DNA: TGTGCCAGCAGCTGGGGACAGCCTTCTGACCAGTTCTTC
D gene: .; J gene: TRBJ2-7; V gene: TRBV25-1; clone size: .; CDR3 protein: CASSEFGNEQYF; CDR3 DNA: TGTGCCAGCAGTGAGTTCGGGAACGAGCAGTACTTC
D gene: TRBD1; J gene: TRBJ2-7; V gene: TRBV7-2; clone size: .; CDR3 protein: CASSSDRLFYEQYF; CDR3 DNA: TGTGCCAGCAGCTCGGACAGGTTGTTCTACGAGCAGTACTTC
D gene: .; J gene: TRBJ1-1; V gene: TRBV11-2; clone size: few; CDR3 protein: CASSLEWGTEAFF; CDR3 DNA: TGTGCCAGCAGCTTAGAGTGGGGCACTGAAGCTTTCTTT
D gene: .; J gene: TRBJ1-3; V gene: TRBV29-1; clone size: .; CDR3 protein: CSVVAGGPDSGNTIYF; CDR3 DNA: TGCAGCGTCGTAGCCGGGGGGCCAGACTCTGGAAACACCATATATTTT
D gene: .; J gene: TRBJ1-5; V gene: TRBV15; clone size: .; CDR3 protein: CATSRDFLTADQPQHF; CDR3 DNA: TGTGCCACCAGCAGAGATTTCTTGACGGCTGATCAGCCCCAGCATTTT
D gene: TRBD1; J gene: TRBJ2-5; V gene: TRBV28; clone size: few; CDR3 protein: CASLPGQGAGETQYF; CDR3 DNA: TGTGCCAGTCTCCCGGGACAGGGGGCGGGTGAGACCCAGTACTTC